The 15 T cell receptor beta chains listed next were all sequenced from one sample in a study of cytomegalovirus exposure and HLA in healthy donors. The PCR ran on 60 Vbeta and 13 Jbeta primers. The method was immunoSEQ multiplex PCR; TCRdb's version includes in-frame clones alone and lacks a portion of them. Of about 150,000 clones in the sample, 50% to 75% were seen once. The sequencing input was PBMCs. These receptors originate from a woman between 55 and 75 years old in good health and CMV-seropositive.

The gene calls are TRBV9 and TRBJ2-1; 15 positions agree with TRBD2. This CDR3 spans 17 amino acids. Germline CDR1 reads SGDLS; CDR2 reads YYNGEE. V shed 3 bases, J shed 4 bases, and the junction held 5 bases outside the gene matches. The CDR3 protein is CASSEGTSGRSYNEQFF. The CDR3, as DNA: TGTGCCAGCAGCGAAGGGACTAGCGGGAGGTCATACAATGAGCAGTTCTTC.

This clone was picked up a small number of times. DNA for the CDR3: TGTGCCAGCAGCCAACTGGAGAACTATGGCTACACCTTC. Protein: CASSQLENYGYTF. The gene calls are TRBV28 and TRBJ1-2; D gene uncertain. This CDR3 has 13 amino acids. Trimming removed 6 bases at V and 2 bases at J, with 10 bases between. Germline lookup yields CDR1 MDHEN and CDR2 SYDVKM.

V gene TRBV7-9 combines with J gene TRBJ2-5, with TRBD2 matching over 9 bases. The J call may be wrong; the DNA end is better matched by TRBJ2-7. This CDR3 contains 15 residues. CDR1 and CDR2 from the germline V gene are SEHNR and FQNEAQ (reference sequence). The CDR3 region has the DNA TGTGCCAGCAGCTTCTGGACTAGCGATAAGATCGAGCAGTACTTC. Amino acids: CASSFWTSDKIEQYF.

V usage is TRBV7-9 and J usage is TRBJ2-7, with a possible D match to TRBD2 (5 bases). The V end lost 4 bases, the J end lost 0 bases, and 7 bases lay between the germline ends. Germline values: CDR1 SEHNR, CDR2 FQNEAQ (reference sequence). CDR3 length: 13 residues. CDR3 region: CASSSGNSYEQYF. CDR3 nucleotide sequence: TGTGCCAGCAGCTCCGGGAACTCCTACGAGCAGTACTTC.

V is TRBV7-9 and J is TRBJ1-1; TRBD1 aligns across 8 bases. This CDR3 region has 16 residues. V shed 2 bases, J shed 0 bases, and the junction held 5 bases outside the gene matches. The germline V gene encodes CDR1 SEHNR and CDR2 FQNEAQ (reference sequence). CDR3 sequence (DNA): TGTGCCAGCAGCTTAAGGGCAGGGGGCTTGAACACTGAAGCTTTCTTT. It yields the protein CASSLRAGGLNTEAFF.

J is TRBJ2-2 and V is TRBV10-3, with D perhaps TRBD1 (5 bases). The CDR3 loop spans 12 amino acids. The germline V gene has CDR1 ENHRY and CDR2 SYGVKD. V shed 8 bases and J shed 8 bases, with 12 bases lying between them. Here the CDR3 reads CAIRLRGGELFF. CDR3 DNA sequence: TGTGCCATCCGACTTAGGGGTGGGGAGCTGTTTTTT.

The chain is built from TRBV28 and TRBJ1-1, with 8 bases that match TRBD1. Germline assignment: CDR1 MDHEN and CDR2 SYDVKM. The CDR3 spans 15 residues. The V segment lost 3 bases and the J segment 1 base; nucleotides outside the gene matches: 4. In DNA form, the CDR3 reads TGTGCCAGCAGTTTTTCCGGGACAGGGAACACTGAAGCTTTCTTT. It translates to CASSFSGTGNTEAFF. The variable domain in full, with the rest retrieved from reference TRBV28 and TRBJ1-1, is DVKVTQSSRYLVKRTGEKVFLECVQDMDHENMFWYRQDPGLGLRLIYFSYDVKMKEKGDIPEGYSVSREKKERFSLILESASTNQTSMYLCASSFSGTGNTEAFFGQGTRLTVV.

V is TRBV6-5 and J is TRBJ2-5; 13 nucleotides agree with TRBD2. The DNA end favors TRBJ2-7, so the J call may be wrong. Germline CDR1 is MNHEY and CDR2 is SVGAGI. This CDR3 is 16 amino acids long. CDR3 region: CASSYGTSGEFYEQYF. CDR3 DNA sequence: TGTGCCAGCAGTTACGGGACTAGCGGGGAGTTCTACGAGCAGTACTTC.

Notes on this clone: The same CDR3 arises from other DNA sequences in this sample as well. The rearrangement links TRBV7-8 to TRBJ1-2; 7 bases match TRBD1. The CDR3 has 13 amino acids. V was clipped by 5 bases and J by 2 bases; unmatched bases: 2. Germline V gene lookup returns CDR1 SGHVS and CDR2 FQNEAQ. CDR3 protein: CASSPGQNYGYTF. The DNA of the CDR3 is TGTGCCAGCAGCCCGGGACAGAACTATGGCTACACCTTC.

This chain connects TRBV10-1 to TRBJ2-3; possible D gene TRBD1, 5 bases. V was trimmed by 8 bases and J by 4 bases, leaving 13 bases between them. Germline V gene sequence: CDR1 WNHNN, CDR2 SYGVQD (reference sequence). This CDR3 comprises 13 residues. CDR3 in amino acids: CASSQGLADTQYF. The CDR3 DNA sequence: TGCGCCAGCTCCCAGGGTCTCGCAGATACGCAGTATTTT.

The V and J genes are TRBV5-8 and TRBJ1-5; D is undetermined. Germline V lookup: CDR1 SGHTS, CDR2 YDEGEE. This CDR3 region has 16 residues. V dropped 3 bases and J dropped 3 bases, with 16 bases sitting between them. This CDR3 reads CASSSDPPGTNQPQHF. Here the CDR3 DNA reads TGTGCCAGCAGCTCCGACCCACCGGGTACCAATCAGCCCCAGCATTTT.

A note on this clone: The sample contains more than one DNA sequence encoding this CDR3. V gene TRBV5-1 combines with J gene TRBJ2-4, with unresolved D. V shed 1 base and J shed 0 bases, with 5 bases lying between them. This CDR3 is 14 amino acids long. CDR1 and CDR2 from the germline V gene are SGHRS and YFSETQ. CDR3 in amino acids: CASSLTVAKNIQYF. DNA of the CDR3: TGCGCCAGCAGCTTGACAGTAGCCAAAAACATTCAGTACTTC.

The chain employs TRBV29-1 and TRBJ2-2; no definite D call. Germline assignment: CDR1 SQVTM and CDR2 ANQGSEA. There are 12 residues in the CDR3. Trimming took off 4 bases at V and 1 base at J, with 4 bases between the two ends. The CDR3, as DNA: TGCAGCGTTGCGCGGAACACCGGGGAGCTGTTTTTT. It encodes CSVARNTGELFF.

The genes are TRBV7-2 and TRBJ1-3, with D uncertain. The CDR3 is 17 amino acids. Germline V gives CDR1 SGHTA, CDR2 FQGNSA. V was shortened by 3 bases and J by 0 bases, with 15 bases between the two germline ends. The CDR3 coding sequence is TGTGCCAGCAGCTTCTCCCCCTTACAGAGCTCTGGAAACACCATATATTTT. It translates to CASSFSPLQSSGNTIYF.

The chain links TRBV2 to TRBJ2-5; perhaps TRBD2 as D (6 bases). There are 12 residues in the CDR3. V gave up 4 bases and J gave up 4 bases, with 7 bases separating them. The V gene's germline CDR1 is SNHLY and CDR2 FYNNEI. CDR3 coding DNA: TGTGCCAGCAGTGGGGACTTAGAGACCCAGTACTTC. It codes for CASSGDLETQYF.